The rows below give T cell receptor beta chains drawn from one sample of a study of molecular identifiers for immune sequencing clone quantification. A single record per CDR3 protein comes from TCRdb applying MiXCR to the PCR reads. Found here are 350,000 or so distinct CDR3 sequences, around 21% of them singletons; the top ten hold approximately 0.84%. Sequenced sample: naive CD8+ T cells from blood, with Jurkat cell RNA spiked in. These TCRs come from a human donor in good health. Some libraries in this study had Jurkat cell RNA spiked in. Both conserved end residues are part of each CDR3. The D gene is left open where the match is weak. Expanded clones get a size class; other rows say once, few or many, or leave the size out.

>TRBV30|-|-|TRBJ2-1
TGTGCCTGGAGGGAATACAATGAGCAGTTCTTC
CAWREYNEQFF
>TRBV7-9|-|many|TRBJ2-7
TGTGCCAGCAGCTCCGCTGGGCAAGACTACGAGCAGTACTTC
CASSSAGQDYEQYF
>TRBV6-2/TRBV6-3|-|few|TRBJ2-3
TGTGCCAGCAGTCCTCAGGAGTTCCGATCAGATACGCAGTATTTT
CASSPQEFRSDTQYF
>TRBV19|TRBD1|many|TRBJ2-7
TGTGCCAGTAGTATAGGGACAGGGGCCTACGAGCAGTACTTC
CASSIGTGAYEQYF
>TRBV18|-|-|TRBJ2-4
TGTGCCAGCTCGGACGGCAAAAACATTCAGTACTTC
CASSDGKNIQYF
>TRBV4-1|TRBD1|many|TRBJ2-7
TGCGCCAGCAGCCAAGGATTGGACAGGGTCTACGAGCAGTACTTC
CASSQGLDRVYEQYF
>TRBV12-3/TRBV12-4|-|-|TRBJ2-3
TGTGCCAGCAGCCCAGGACAAAGCCTTGGTACGCAGTATTTT
CASSPGQSLGTQYF
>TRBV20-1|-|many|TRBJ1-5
TGCAGTGCTAGAGAAGTATGGGGACAGCCCCAGCATTTT
CSAREVWGQPQHF
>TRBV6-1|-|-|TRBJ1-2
TGTGCCAGCAGTGAACTTTACGGGTCCGCGTCCTATGGCTACACCTTC
CASSELYGSASYGYTF
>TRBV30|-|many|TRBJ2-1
TGTGCCTGGAGCATCGGGAATGAGCAGTTCTTC
CAWSIGNEQFF
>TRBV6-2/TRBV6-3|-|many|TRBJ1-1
TGTGCCAGCAGTTGGGCGTCTCGCACTGAAGCTTTCTTT
CASSWASRTEAFF
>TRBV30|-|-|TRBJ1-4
TGTGCCTGGAGTGGGACGGACATCCATGGGGCTGCAACTAATGAAAAACTGTTTTTT
CAWSGTDIHGAATNEKLFF
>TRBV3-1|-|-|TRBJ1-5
TGTGCCAGCAGCCGGGGGGACTTTAGCAATCAGCCCCAGCATTTT
CASSRGDFSNQPQHF
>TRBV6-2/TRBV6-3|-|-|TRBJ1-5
TGTGCCGGCAGCCAGGGTTTCGGTCAGCCCCAGCATTTT
CAGSQGFGQPQHF
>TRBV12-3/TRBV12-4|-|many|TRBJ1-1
TGTGCCACCGATCCGGGACCCGACACTGAAGCTTTCTTT
CATDPGPDTEAFF
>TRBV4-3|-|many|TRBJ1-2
TGCGCCAGCAGCCAAGAGGGGGACGGTCGTAGCTACACCTTC
CASSQEGDGRSYTF
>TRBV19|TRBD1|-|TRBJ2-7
TGTGCCAGTAGTATAGCCTCCGGGACAGGGGGATACGAGCAGTACTTC
CASSIASGTGGYEQYF
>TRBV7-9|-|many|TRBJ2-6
TGTGCCATCCCGCATCTAGGGGGAATGATCTCTGGGGCCAACGTCCTGACTTTC
CAIPHLGGMISGANVLTF
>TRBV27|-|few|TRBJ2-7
TGTGCCAGCAGTCCCCGGGTGACCTCCTACGAGCAGTACTTC
CASSPRVTSYEQYF
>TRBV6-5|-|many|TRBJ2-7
TGTGCCAGCAGTTACGAGGGATCCTACGAGCAGTACTTC
CASSYEGSYEQYF
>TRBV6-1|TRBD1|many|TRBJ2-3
TGTGCCAGCGGGATCCTACAGGGGGTTGGAGATACGCAGTATTTT
CASGILQGVGDTQYF
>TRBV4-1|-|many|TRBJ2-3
TGCGCCAGCAGCTCCCACAGGGCCATGATAACAGATACGCAGTATTTT
CASSSHRAMITDTQYF
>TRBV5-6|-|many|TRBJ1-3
TGTGCCAGCAGCTCCACCGACAGGTACACTATCTCTGGAAACACCATATATTTT
CASSSTDRYTISGNTIYF
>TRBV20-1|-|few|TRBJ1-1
TGCAGTGCTAGAGCTTCAGAAGAGACTGAAGCTTTCTTT
CSARASEETEAFF
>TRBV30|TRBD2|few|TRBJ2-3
TGTGCCTGGAGTCTAGCGGGAGGGCCCACAGATACGCAGTATTTT
CAWSLAGGPTDTQYF
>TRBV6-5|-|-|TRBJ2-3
TGTGCCAGCAGTTACTCAAGGGATACAGATACGCAGTATTTT
CASSYSRDTDTQYF
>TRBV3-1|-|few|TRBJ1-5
TGTGCCAGCAGCCAAGCTCCACCGGAGGGGGGTCCGCAGCCCCAGCATTTT
CASSQAPPEGGPQPQHF
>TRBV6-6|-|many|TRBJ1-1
TGTGCCAGCAGAGAGAGACACCGTCTGAACACTGAAGCTTTCTTT
CASRERHRLNTEAFF
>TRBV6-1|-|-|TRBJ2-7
TGTGCCAGCAGCAGGGTCCTCGCCTACGAGCAGTACTTC
CASSRVLAYEQYF
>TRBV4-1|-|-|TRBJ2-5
TGCGCCAGCAGCCAAGACGAGGGTAGTATGGAGACCCAGTACTTC
CASSQDEGSMETQYF
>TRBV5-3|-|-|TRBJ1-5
TGTGCCAGCAGCGCCACGGATCAGCCCCAGCATTTT
CASSATDQPQHF
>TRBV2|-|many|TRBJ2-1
TGTGCCAGCCTGGACTACAGCGTCAATGAGCAGTTCTTC
CASLDYSVNEQFF
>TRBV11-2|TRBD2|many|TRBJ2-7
TGTGCCAGCAGCTCGGGACTAGCGGGTTTCGAGCAGTACTTC
CASSSGLAGFEQYF
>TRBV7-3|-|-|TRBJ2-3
TGTACCAGCAGCTTAGGTGGCGGGAGCACAGATACGCAGTATTTT
CTSSLGGGSTDTQYF
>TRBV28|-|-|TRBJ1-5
TGTGCCAGCAGTACCTACAGAAGTCTAAATCAGCCCCAGCATTTT
CASSTYRSLNQPQHF
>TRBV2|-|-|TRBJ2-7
TGTGCCGGCCGTTCCGGGGGGCAACGTCCCTACGAGCAGTACTTC
CAGRSGGQRPYEQYF
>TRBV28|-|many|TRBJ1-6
TGTGCCAGCAGTTTGTTAGCAAATAATTCACCCCTCCACTTT
CASSLLANNSPLHF
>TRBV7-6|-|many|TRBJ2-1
TGTGCCAGCAGCCCAGGGTCCTACAATGAGCAGTTCTTC
CASSPGSYNEQFF
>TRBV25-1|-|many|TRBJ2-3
TGTGCCAGCAGTGAAAGCCTGGTCTACTCGTCCGGAACAGATACGCAGTATTTT
CASSESLVYSSGTDTQYF
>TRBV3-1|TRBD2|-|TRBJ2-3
TGTGCCAGCAGTTCGGCGGGAGGGCCAAAGTGGGATACGCAGTATTTT
CASSSAGGPKWDTQYF
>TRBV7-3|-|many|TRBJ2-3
TGTGCCAGCAGCTTGGGCCTGGAGATCACAGATACGCAGTATTTT
CASSLGLEITDTQYF
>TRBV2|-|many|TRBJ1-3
TGTGCCAGCAGCAACGGGCTCTCTGGAAACACCATATATTTT
CASSNGLSGNTIYF
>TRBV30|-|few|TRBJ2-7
TGTGCCTGGAGCCGAGGGGCTACGGGATACGAGCAGTACTTC
CAWSRGATGYEQYF
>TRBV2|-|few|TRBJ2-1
TGTGCCAGCAGTGAAGCTACCCACTACAATGAGCAGTTCTTC
CASSEATHYNEQFF
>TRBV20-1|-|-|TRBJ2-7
TGCAGTGCCGAAGACAGGACTAGCTCCTACGAGCAGTACTTC
CSAEDRTSSYEQYF
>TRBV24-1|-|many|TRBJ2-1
TGTGCCACCAGCAGAGGGACTGAGCAGTTCTTC
CATSRGTEQFF
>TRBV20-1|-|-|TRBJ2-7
TGCAGTGCTAGAGATAACGGACAGCACCTCTCCTACGAGCAGTACTTC
CSARDNGQHLSYEQYF
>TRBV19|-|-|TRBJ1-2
TGTGCCAGTAGTTTCCAAAACAACTATGGCTACACCTTC
CASSFQNNYGYTF